This TCR beta chain comes out of a study of blood T cell repertoires in COVID-19. On the study more broadly: The United States, Italy and Spain provided the acute and convalescent COVID-19 samples. Nucleic acid was either cDNA or gDNA, and it came from T cells, B-cell-depleted T cells, or PBMCs.

This CDR3 has 17 residues. CDR1 and CDR2 (germline): MNHEY, SMNVEV (reference sequence). With V trimmed by 1 base and J by 0 bases, 8 bases remained unmatched. Sequencing used immunoSEQ multiplex PCR; TCRdb keeps in-frame clones, though not all of them. The data hold 250,000 to 300,000 clones, with approximately 90% observed a single time. The sequencing input was peripheral blood. This TCR derives from a woman aged 35 to 49 with acute or convalescent COVID-19. The rearrangement joins TRBV27 to TRBJ1-1, with 7 positions matching TRBD1. CDR3 sequence reads: CASSLLGDRFMNTEAFF. CDR3 sequence (DNA): TGTGCCAGCAGTTTATTAGGGGACAGATTTATGAACACTGAAGCTTTCTTT.